The text below deals with one T cell receptor (beta chain). This entry belongs to a study of blood T cell repertoires in COVID-19. Study in general: Nucleic acid was either cDNA or gDNA, and it came from T cells, B-cell-depleted T cells, or PBMCs.

Authors' analysis steps: Reference gene primers were amplified, and this amplification served to estimate nucleated cell counts. Measured with immunoSEQ multiplex PCR; TCRdb has only the in-frame clones, and not every one. V and J calls plus clone size are reproduced from that table; the DNA served to infer D and trimming. The sample records under 85,000 clones, 80% to 85% being singletons. V lost 1 base, J lost 2 bases, and 8 bases lay in between. Germline loops: CDR1 LGHDT, CDR2 YNNKEL (reference sequence). The CDR3 runs to 14 residues. The sequencing input was peripheral blood. The chain carries TRBV3-1 (or the pseudogene TRBV3-2) and TRBJ2-5; D is perhaps TRBD1 (5 bases). The source is a man aged 50-60 years with acute or convalescent COVID-19. DNA of the CDR3: TGTGCCAGCAGCCAAGGACAGTATCAAGAGACCCAGTACTTC. It yields the protein CASSQGQYQETQYF.